Shown below are 8 T cell receptor beta chains from a single sample sequenced in a study of regulatory T cells in long-lasting Graves disease. The time point denotes: newly diagnosed GD, antithyroid drugs for less than 3 months. Following extraction of RNA from PBMCs, that RNA was used to make the TCR library. With iRepertoire HTBI primers and Arm-PCR of CDR3 regions, TCR beta libraries were built. A single record per CDR3 protein comes from TCRdb applying MiXCR to the multiplex PCR reads. This sample has roughly 500,000 distinct CDR3 sequences, with roughly 13% found just once. Another study also made use of these data, one on T cells in Graves' hyperthyroidism and ophthalmopathy.

The input for sequencing was peripheral blood mononuclear cells (PBMCs), taken at new diagnosis, from a patient treated with antithyroid drugs. The source of these receptors is a man aged 25 to 45 with Graves disease.

The sample holds many counts of this clonotype. This chain connects TRBV20-1 to TRBJ2-1, with a weak D call TRBD2 (6 bases). This CDR3 contains 17 residues. Germline CDR1 reads DFQATT; CDR2 reads SNEGSKA (reference sequence). V lost 6 bases, J lost 2 bases, and 23 bases lay in between. Here the CDR3 reads CSAIFDGSGVTYNEQFF. The DNA for the CDR3 is TGCAGTGCCATCTTTGACGGGAGTGGCGTAACCTACAATGAGCAGTTCTTC.

Worth noting for this clonotype: A read error is possible here, since a much larger clone lies one base away. The chain joins TRBV5-1 to TRBJ1-1; 10 positions agree with TRBD1. The CDR3 spans 14 residues. Germline CDR1 is SGHRS and CDR2 is YFSETQ. The CDR3 region has the DNA TGTGCCAGCAGCTTATCGGACAGGGGGACTGAAGCTTTCTTT. It specifies CASSLSDRGTEAFF.

The table lists this clonotype with a few counts. The chain uses TRBV6-2 or TRBV6-3 and TRBJ2-7; 12 positions match TRBD2. The CDR3 has 18 residues. Germline CDR1 and CDR2: MNHEY and SVGEGT. With 0 bases clipped from V and 1 base from J, the junction kept 7 bases outside the gene matches. Written as DNA, the CDR3 is TGTGCCAGCAGTTACTCGGGACTAGCGGGCGGGGGATCCTACGAGCAGTACTTC. Protein sequence: CASSYSGLAGGGSYEQYF.

This clonotype has only a few counts. The chain employs TRBV12-3 or TRBV12-4 and TRBJ2-7; 10 bases fit TRBD2. The V segment lost 7 bases and the J segment 5 bases; nucleotides outside the gene matches: 11. This CDR3 region has 15 residues. In DNA form, the CDR3 reads TGTGCCAGCACTGTCGGAGCTAGCGGGAGCAACGAGCAGTACTTC. Translation: CASTVGASGSNEQYF.

CDR3: CASSLDWTRGTEAFF. CDR3 sequence (DNA): TGTGCCAGCAGCTTAGATTGGACGAGGGGCACTGAAGCTTTCTTT. The chain has TRBV7-9 and TRBJ1-1; TRBD1 might be the D (5 bases). Between the trimmed V and J ends, which lost 1 base and 4 bases, there was a span of 13 bases. CDR1 and CDR2 from the germline V gene are SEHNR and FQNEAQ (reference sequence). This CDR3 is built from 15 residues.

In its sample, this clonotype was seen a few times. The chain links TRBV10-3 to TRBJ1-1; tentatively, D is TRBD1 (5 bases). Germline CDR1 and CDR2: ENHRY and SYGVKD. V was trimmed by 5 bases and J by 1 base, leaving 11 bases between them. The length of the CDR3 is 14 residues. In DNA, the CDR3 is TGTGCCATCAGTCCTAAAGACAGGAACACTGAAGCTTTCTTT. It specifies CAISPKDRNTEAFF.

This clonotype was recorded at least ten times. The rearrangement links TRBV24-1 to TRBJ2-3; possible D gene TRBD1, 6 bases. Trimming removed 1 base from V and 7 bases from J, with 14 bases in between. Germline V gene sequence: CDR1 KGHDR, CDR2 SFDVKD. This CDR3 comprises 15 residues. The CDR3 DNA reads TGTGCCACCAGTGATTTCCGGGACACCGCCAATACGCAGTATTTT. This codes for CATSDFRDTANTQYF.

This clonotype was seen ten or more times. Relative to the germline gene, one junction end is altered; a read error may explain this. The chain uses TRBV5-1 and TRBJ2-7; D is possibly TRBD1 or TRBD2 (6 bases each). Germline CDR1 SGHRS, CDR2 YFSETQ. This CDR3 contains 12 residues. In nucleotides, the CDR3 is TGTGCCAGCAGCTTAGGGGGGAGGGAGCAGTACTTC. As protein: CASSLGGREQYF.